The 21 T cell receptor beta chains below were found in one sample sequenced in a study of molecular identifiers for immune sequencing clone quantification. TCRdb used MiXCR to reprocess the PCR reads, holding one entry per CDR3 protein. Among 53,000 or so distinct CDR3 sequences listed, around 34% were seen once. The sample was naive CD8+ T cells from blood, with Jurkat cell RNA spiked in. The subset: FACS-sorted CD8+CD4-CCR7+CD45RA+ naive T cells. These receptors all come from a human donor in good health. Some libraries in this study had Jurkat cell RNA spiked in.

This chain joins TRBV12-3 or TRBV12-4 and TRBJ2-7, with a weak D call TRBD2 (6 bases). V lost 7 bases, J lost 1 base, and 11 bases lay in between. The CDR3 is 13 amino acids. The CDR3 protein is CASTDGGSYEQYF. In nucleotides, the CDR3 is TGTGCCAGCACCGACGGAGGGTCCTACGAGCAGTACTTC.

Notes on this clonotype: Being one base from a much bigger clone, this may be a read error. The chain combines TRBV5-4 with TRBJ2-7; D possibly corresponds to TRBD2 (5 bases). This CDR3 spans 14 amino acids. The V gene's germline CDR1 is SGHNT and CDR2 YYREEE (reference sequence). V lost 0 bases and J lost 6, with 13 bases in between. CDR3 coding DNA: TGTGCCAGCAGCTTGGGTAGCGCCGACTGCGAGCAGTACTTC. Residues: CASSLGSADCEQYF. Using reference TRBV5-4 and TRBJ2-7 for the parts outside the CDR3, the full variable domain is ETGVTQSPTHLIKTRGQQVTLRCSSQSGHNTVSWYQQALGQGPQFIFQYYREEENGRGNFPPRFSGLQFPNYSSELNVNALELDDSALYLCASSLGSADCEQYFGPGTRLTVT.

As to this clonotype: Just one base apart from a much larger clone, this may be a read error. The chain recombines TRBV11-2 with TRBJ2-3; D is ambiguous. Trimming took 4 bases from V and 4 from J, leaving 6 bases between them. The V gene's germline CDR1 is SGHAT and CDR2 FQNNGV. The CDR3 contains 12 residues. The CDR3 loop reads CASSSGPDTQYF. The DNA of the CDR3 is TGTGCCAGCAGCTCAGGTCCAGATACGCAGTATTTT.

This clonotype has at least ten counts. The chain joins TRBV28 to TRBJ2-7; D possibly corresponds to TRBD2 (6 bases). V was cut by 5 bases and J by 4 bases, with 18 bases left in between. The germline gives CDR1 MDHEN, CDR2 SYDVKM. This CDR3 comprises 15 residues. CDR3 amino acids: CASSGGTHRGYEQYF. The CDR3 DNA sequence: TGTGCCAGCAGTGGCGGGACTCATCGGGGTTACGAGCAGTACTTC.

This clonotype was counted many times. This sequence joins TRBV6-2 or TRBV6-3 and TRBJ1-5, with no clear D. The CDR3 loop spans 10 amino acids. Trimming took 10 bases from V and 3 from J, leaving 4 bases between them. The germline V gene has CDR1 MNHEY and CDR2 SVGEGT. The CDR3 reads CAIINQPQHF. CDR3 DNA sequence: TGTGCCATCATCAATCAGCCCCAGCATTTT.

On this clonotype: A much bigger clone sits one base away, suggesting this may be a read error. This chain links TRBV5-1 with TRBJ1-4; D is possibly TRBD1 (6 bases). The CDR3 contains 15 residues. Germline CDR1 SGHRS, CDR2 YFSETQ. The germline V and J ends were trimmed by 3 bases and 2 bases, with 11 bases remaining between them. In DNA, the CDR3 is TGCGCCAGCAGCTCTGGGGGCCGGACTAATGAAAAACTGTTTTTT. It encodes CASSSGGRTNEKLFF.

This clonotype was counted ten times or more. The V gene is TRBV28, the J gene TRBJ2-7; tentatively, D is TRBD2 (6 bases). The CDR3 is 15 residues long. Germline CDR1 reads MDHEN; CDR2 reads SYDVKM. Trimming removed 7 bases from V and 3 bases from J, with 19 bases in between. This CDR3 is CASKAGRENFYEQYF. The CDR3 DNA reads as TGTGCCAGCAAAGCCGGACGGGAGAACTTCTACGAGCAGTACTTC. The whole variable domain, filled in from reference TRBV28 and TRBJ2-7, reads DVKVTQSSRYLVKRTGEKVFLECVQDMDHENMFWYRQDPGLGLRLIYFSYDVKMKEKGDIPEGYSVSREKKERFSLILESASTNQTSMYLCASKAGRENFYEQYFGPGTRLTVT.

This chain connects TRBV28 to TRBJ1-5; D not certain. Trimming took 1 base from V and 0 from J, leaving 13 bases between them. Germline V lookup: CDR1 MDHEN, CDR2 SYDVKM. The CDR3 runs 17 residues. The CDR3 DNA is TGTGCCAGCAGTTTATCTCTCGTCGAATATAGCAATCAGCCCCAGCATTTT. Protein sequence: CASSLSLVEYSNQPQHF.

The chain employs TRBV7-6 and TRBJ2-7, with TRBD2 as a possible D gene (7 bases). This CDR3 has 16 residues. Between the trimmed V and J ends, which lost 1 base and 0 bases, there was a span of 13 bases. Germline V gives CDR1 SGHVS, CDR2 FNYEAQ. CDR3: CASSLGGGRFSYEQYF. Written as DNA, the CDR3 is TGTGCCAGCAGCTTAGGGGGGGGGCGTTTCTCCTACGAGCAGTACTTC. The whole variable domain, filled in from reference TRBV7-6 and TRBJ2-7, reads GAGVSQSPRYKVTKRGQDVALRCDPISGHVSLYWYRQALGQGPEFLTYFNYEAQQDKSGLPNDRFSAERPEGSISTLTIQRTEQRDSAMYRCASSLGGGRFSYEQYFGPGTRLTVT.

This clonotype came up many times. This sequence joins TRBV7-9 and TRBJ1-2; 7 bases line up with TRBD1. Germline trimming cut 2 bases from V and 3 bases from J; bases unmatched to any gene: 9. Germline lookup yields CDR1 SEHNR and CDR2 FQNEAQ (reference sequence). CDR3 length: 16 residues. The CDR3 loop is CASSLFVKGTDYGYTF. The CDR3 DNA reads TGTGCCAGCAGCTTATTCGTCAAAGGGACAGACTATGGCTACACCTTC.

The chain has TRBV5-1 and TRBJ2-7; TRBD1 matches at 7 bases. V shed 2 bases and J 6 bases; nucleotides not matched to a gene: 5. Germline assignment: CDR1 SGHRS and CDR2 YFSETQ. The CDR3 extends over 13 amino acids. The CDR3 protein is CASSFSAGGEQYF. CDR3 nucleotide sequence: TGCGCCAGCAGCTTCTCAGCAGGGGGCGAGCAGTACTTC. Looking up the rest from reference TRBV5-1 and TRBJ2-7 gives the full variable domain: KAGVTQTPRYLIKTRGQQVTLSCSPISGHRSVSWYQQTPGQGLQFLFEYFSETQRNKGNFPGRFSGRQFSNSRSEMNVSTLELGDSALYLCASSFSAGGEQYFGPGTRLTVT.

Turning to this clonotype: A much larger clonotype is one base distant, so this may be a read error. Lacking the conserved final phenylalanine or tryptophan, this CDR3 likely reflects a read error. The rearrangement links TRBV7-2 to TRBJ2-3, with unresolved D. This CDR3 spans 14 amino acids. V was shortened by 1 base and J by 4 bases, with 9 bases between the two germline ends. Germline lookup yields CDR1 SGHTA and CDR2 FQGNSA. This CDR3 reads CASSLVSGPDTQYL. CDR3 sequence (DNA): TGTGCCAGCAGCTTAGTTTCAGGCCCAGATACGCAGTATCTT.

Many counts were recorded for this clonotype. This chain links TRBV4-3 with TRBJ2-7; maybe TRBD2 (6 bases). Looked up from germline, CDR1 is LGHNA and CDR2 is YSLEER. V gave up 4 bases and J gave up 7 bases, with 20 bases separating them. The CDR3 has 15 residues. The CDR3 DNA follows: TGCGCCAGCAGCCCATTCACGACACCCGCGGGGGAGCAGTACTTC. Its protein is CASSPFTTPAGEQYF.

There are a few counts of this clonotype. The rearrangement joins TRBV29-1 to TRBJ1-2, with 8 bases matching TRBD1. Germline CDR1 reads SQVTM; CDR2 reads ANQGSEA. This CDR3 spans 12 amino acids. V dropped 4 bases and J dropped 7; count of bases not matched to a gene: 5. CDR3 in amino acids: CSVVAGGPGYTF. The CDR3 DNA is TGCAGCGTTGTAGCAGGGGGCCCTGGCTACACCTTC.

This clonotype has only a few counts. The chain has TRBV12-3 or TRBV12-4 and TRBJ1-3, with D possibly being TRBD1 (5 bases). The CDR3 length is 15 residues. The germline V and J ends were trimmed by 5 bases and 3 bases, with 14 bases remaining between them. CDR3 region: CASSPPRVGGNTIYF. The CDR3 DNA is TGTGCCAGCAGTCCCCCCAGGGTGGGTGGAAACACCATATATTTT.

Of note for this clonotype: The conserved phenylalanine or tryptophan is not found at the CDR3 terminus, so this likely reflects a read error. The gene calls are TRBV27 and TRBJ2-3; perhaps TRBD1 as D (6 bases). V shed 2 bases and J shed 5 bases, with 14 bases lying between them. The CDR3 extends over 15 amino acids. CDR1 MNHEY and CDR2 SMNVEV come from the germline V gene (reference sequence). CDR3: CASSLEVQGRDTQYY. The CDR3 nucleotides are TGTGCCAGCAGTTTAGAGGTACAGGGTAGAGATACGCAGTATTAT.

In regard to this clonotype: It may be a read error: a sequence one base away is much more abundant. This likely comes from a read error, as the CDR3 has no conserved phenylalanine or tryptophan at its end. CDR3 region: CASRAFGTDTQYL. Written as DNA, the CDR3 is TGTGCCAGCAGGGCTTTTGGGACAGATACGCAGTATCTT. This chain uses TRBV6-6 with TRBJ2-3, with D unresolved. Germline V gives CDR1 MNHNY, CDR2 SVGAGI (reference sequence). V lost 6 bases and J 3 bases, leaving 10 bases between the germline ends. There are 13 residues in the CDR3.

The V and J genes are TRBV4-3 and TRBJ2-7, with a possible D match to TRBD2 (7 bases). Germline V gives CDR1 LGHNA, CDR2 YSLEER. The CDR3 is 14 amino acids. Trimming took 1 base from V and 7 from J, leaving 14 bases between them. CDR3 sequence: CASSQVGGAGEQYF. CDR3 sequence (DNA): TGCGCCAGCAGCCAAGTGGGGGGGGCCGGTGAGCAGTACTTC.

The chain employs TRBV28 and TRBJ2-5; 7 nucleotides agree with TRBD1. The CDR3 covers 15 residues. V shed 5 bases and J 0 bases; nucleotides not matched to a gene: 6. The V gene's germline CDR1 is MDHEN and CDR2 SYDVKM. CDR3 residues: CASSDPDRHQETQYF. The DNA for the CDR3 is TGTGCCAGCAGTGATCCGGACAGGCACCAAGAGACCCAGTACTTC.

The genes are TRBV6-6 and TRBJ2-3, with D uncertain. Germline assignment: CDR1 MNHNY and CDR2 SVGAGI (reference sequence). CDR3 size: 14 residues. Trimming left V 6 bases short and J 2 bases short, with 12 bases between. DNA for the CDR3: TGTGCCAGCAGCCCCCTAAGTAACACAGATACGCAGTATTTT. The encoded protein is CASSPLSNTDTQYF.

This chain uses TRBV4-2 with TRBJ2-7; D gene ambiguous. CDR1 LGHNA and CDR2 YNFKEQ come from the germline V gene. The CDR3 contains 14 residues. V shed 0 bases and J shed 2 bases, with 8 bases lying between them. The CDR3 region has the DNA TGTGCCAGCAGCCAAGACGCGATCGCCTACGAGCAGTACTTC. This gives the protein CASSQDAIAYEQYF.